This T cell receptor (beta chain) originates from a study of Tregs in tolerant kidney transplant recipients. Unstimulated Tregs (CD4+CD25+CD127-) and CD4+CD25- non-Tregs were sorted from PBMCs. Using immunoSEQ multiplex PCR, the repertoire was profiled, and TCRdb retains in-frame clones only, with some absent. The sample records about 240,000 clones, roughly 84% being singletons. Whole-study findings and limits: Expanding Tregs on activated donor B cells appeared to best identify donor-specific TCRbeta clones.

V lost 8 bases and J lost 0, with 19 bases in between. The V gene's germline CDR1 is SNHLY and CDR2 FYNNEI. The CDR3 sequence is 16 residues long. A remark on this clone: The antigen is undetermined.

This TCR was sampled from a human donor in good health. The sequencing sample was made of CD4+ T cells from blood. The genes are TRBV2 and TRBJ1-2, with D tentatively TRBD1 (5 bases). CDR3 residues: CASSVSRQGANYGYTF. CDR3 DNA: TGTGCCAGCTCCGTAAGTCGGCAGGGAGCTAACTATGGCTACACCTTC.